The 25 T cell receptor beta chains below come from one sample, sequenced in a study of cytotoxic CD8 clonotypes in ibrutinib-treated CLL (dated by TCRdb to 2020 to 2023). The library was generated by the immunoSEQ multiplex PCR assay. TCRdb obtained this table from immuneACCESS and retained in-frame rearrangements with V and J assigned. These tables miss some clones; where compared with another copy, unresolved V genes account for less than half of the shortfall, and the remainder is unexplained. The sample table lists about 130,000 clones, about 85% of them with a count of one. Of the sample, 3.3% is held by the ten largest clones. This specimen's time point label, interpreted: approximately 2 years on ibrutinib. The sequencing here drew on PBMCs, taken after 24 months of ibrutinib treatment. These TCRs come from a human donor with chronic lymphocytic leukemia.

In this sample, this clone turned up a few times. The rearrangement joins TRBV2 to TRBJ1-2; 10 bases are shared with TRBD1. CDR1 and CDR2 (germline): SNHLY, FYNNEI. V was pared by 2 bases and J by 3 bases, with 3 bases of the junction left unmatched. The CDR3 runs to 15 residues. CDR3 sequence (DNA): TGTGCCAGCAGTGAAAGGGACAGGGGTGACTATGGCTACACCTTC. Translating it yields CASSERDRGDYGYTF.

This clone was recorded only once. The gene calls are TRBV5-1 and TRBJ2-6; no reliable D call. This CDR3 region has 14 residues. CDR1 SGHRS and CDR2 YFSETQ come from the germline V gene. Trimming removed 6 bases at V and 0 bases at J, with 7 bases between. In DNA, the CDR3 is TGCGCCAGCACAGAGGCCTCTGGGGCCAACGTCCTGACTTTC. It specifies CASTEASGANVLTF.

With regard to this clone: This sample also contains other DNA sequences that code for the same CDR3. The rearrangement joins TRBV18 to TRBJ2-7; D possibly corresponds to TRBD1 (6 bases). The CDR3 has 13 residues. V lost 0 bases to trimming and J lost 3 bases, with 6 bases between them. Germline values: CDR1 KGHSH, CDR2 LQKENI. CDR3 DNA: TGTGCCAGCTCACCACCGGACAGCTACGAGCAGTACTTC. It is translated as CASSPPDSYEQYF. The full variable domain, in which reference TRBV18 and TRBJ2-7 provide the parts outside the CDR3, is NAGVMQNPRHLVRRRGQEARLRCSPMKGHSHVYWYRQLPEEGLKFMVYLQKENIIDESGMPKERFSAEFPKEGPSILRIQQVVRGDSAAYFCASSPPDSYEQYFGPGTRLTVT.

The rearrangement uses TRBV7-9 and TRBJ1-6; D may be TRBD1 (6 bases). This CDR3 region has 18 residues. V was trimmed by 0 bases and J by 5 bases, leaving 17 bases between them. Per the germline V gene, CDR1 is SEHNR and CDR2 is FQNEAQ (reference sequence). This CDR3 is CASSLAPGAGPNNSPLHF. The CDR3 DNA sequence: TGTGCCAGCAGCTTAGCCCCGGGGGCCGGACCGAATAATTCACCCCTCCACTTT.

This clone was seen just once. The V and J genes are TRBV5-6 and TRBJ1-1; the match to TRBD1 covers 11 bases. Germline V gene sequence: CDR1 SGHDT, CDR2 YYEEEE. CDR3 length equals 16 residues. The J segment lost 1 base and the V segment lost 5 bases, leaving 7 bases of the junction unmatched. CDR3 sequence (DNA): TGTGCCAGCAGGGACGGGACAGGGGGGACGAACACTGAAGCTTTCTTT. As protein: CASRDGTGGTNTEAFF.

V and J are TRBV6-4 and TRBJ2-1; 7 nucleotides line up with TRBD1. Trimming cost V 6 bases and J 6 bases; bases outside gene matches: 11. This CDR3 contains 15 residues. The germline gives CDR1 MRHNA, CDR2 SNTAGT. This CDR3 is CASSLRGGAANEQFF. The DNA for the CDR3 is TGTGCCAGCAGCCTTCGAGGGGGCGCGGCCAATGAGCAGTTCTTC.

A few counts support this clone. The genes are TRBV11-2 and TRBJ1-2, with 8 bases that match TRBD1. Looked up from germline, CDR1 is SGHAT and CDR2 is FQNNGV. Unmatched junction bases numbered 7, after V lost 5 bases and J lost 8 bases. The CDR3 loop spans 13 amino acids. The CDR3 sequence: CASSPDRVVGYTF. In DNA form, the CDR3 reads TGTGCCAGCAGCCCGGACAGGGTCGTGGGCTACACCTTC.

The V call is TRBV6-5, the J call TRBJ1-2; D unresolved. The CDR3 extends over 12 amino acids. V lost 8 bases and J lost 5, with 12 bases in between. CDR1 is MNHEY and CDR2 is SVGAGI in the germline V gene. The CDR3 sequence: CASGDAPYGYTF. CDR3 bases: TGTGCCAGCGGGGATGCCCCGTATGGCTACACCTTC.

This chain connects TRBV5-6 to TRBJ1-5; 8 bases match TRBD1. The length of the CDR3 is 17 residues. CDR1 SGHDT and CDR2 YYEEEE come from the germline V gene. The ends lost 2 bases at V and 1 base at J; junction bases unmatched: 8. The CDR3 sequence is CASSFGTGGISNQPQHF. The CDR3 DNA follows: TGTGCCAGCAGCTTTGGGACAGGTGGTATCAGCAATCAGCCCCAGCATTTT.

The CDR3 DNA is TGTGCCAGCAGTGAACTGGGGGACGAGCAGTACTTC. Amino acids: CASSELGDEQYF. The rearrangement uses TRBV6-1 and TRBJ2-7, with D tentatively TRBD1 or TRBD2 (5 bases each). The CDR3 loop spans 12 amino acids. Trimming removed 2 bases from V and 5 bases from J, with 7 bases in between. The germline V gene encodes CDR1 MNHNS and CDR2 SASEGT.

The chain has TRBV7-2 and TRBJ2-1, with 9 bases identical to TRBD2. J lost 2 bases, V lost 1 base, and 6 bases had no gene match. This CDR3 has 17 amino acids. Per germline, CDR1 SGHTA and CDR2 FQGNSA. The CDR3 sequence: CASSLGVGGGAYNEQFF. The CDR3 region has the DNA TGTGCCAGCAGCTTAGGAGTTGGCGGGGGGGCCTACAATGAGCAGTTCTTC. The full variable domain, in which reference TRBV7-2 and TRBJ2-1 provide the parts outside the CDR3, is GAGVSQSPSNKVTEKGKDVELRCDPISGHTALYWYRQSLGQGLEFLIYFQGNSAPDKSGLPSDRFSAERTGGSVSTLTIQRTQQEDSAVYLCASSLGVGGGAYNEQFFGPGTRLTVL.

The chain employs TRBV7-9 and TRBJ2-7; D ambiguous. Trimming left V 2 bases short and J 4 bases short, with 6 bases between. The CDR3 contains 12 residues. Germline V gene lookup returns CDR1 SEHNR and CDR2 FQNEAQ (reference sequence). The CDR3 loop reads CASSLLQYEQYF. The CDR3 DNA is TGTGCCAGCAGCTTACTTCAATACGAGCAGTACTTC.

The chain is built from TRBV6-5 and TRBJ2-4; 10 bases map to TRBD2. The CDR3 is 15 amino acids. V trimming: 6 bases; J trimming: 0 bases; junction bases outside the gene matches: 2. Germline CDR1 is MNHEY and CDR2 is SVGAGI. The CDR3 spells CASRSGGVAKNIQYF. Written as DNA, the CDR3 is TGTGCCAGCAGAAGCGGGGGGGTAGCCAAAAACATTCAGTACTTC.

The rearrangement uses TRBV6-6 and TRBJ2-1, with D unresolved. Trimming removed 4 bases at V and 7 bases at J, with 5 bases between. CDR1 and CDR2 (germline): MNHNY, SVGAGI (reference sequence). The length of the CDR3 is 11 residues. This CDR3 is CASSFINEQFF. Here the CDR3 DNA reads TGTGCCAGCAGTTTTATAAATGAGCAGTTCTTC.

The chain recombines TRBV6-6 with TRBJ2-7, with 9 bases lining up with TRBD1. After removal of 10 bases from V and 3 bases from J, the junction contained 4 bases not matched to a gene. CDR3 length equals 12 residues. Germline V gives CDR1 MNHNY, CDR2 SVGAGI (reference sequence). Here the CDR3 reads CATRDRVYEQYF. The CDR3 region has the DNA TGTGCCACCCGGGACAGGGTCTACGAGCAGTACTTC.

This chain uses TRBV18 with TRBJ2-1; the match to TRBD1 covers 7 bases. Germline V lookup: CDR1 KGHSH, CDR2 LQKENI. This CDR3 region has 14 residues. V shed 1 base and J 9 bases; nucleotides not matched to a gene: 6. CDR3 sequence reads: CASSPQGAQGEQFF. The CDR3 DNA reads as TGTGCCAGCTCACCACAGGGGGCCCAGGGTGAGCAGTTCTTC.

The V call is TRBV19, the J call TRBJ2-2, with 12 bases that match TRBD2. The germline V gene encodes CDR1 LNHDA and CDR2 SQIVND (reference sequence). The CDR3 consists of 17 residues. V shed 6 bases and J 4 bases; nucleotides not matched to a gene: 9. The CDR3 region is CASRRLAGARGTGELFF. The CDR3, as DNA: TGTGCCAGTAGGAGACTAGCGGGGGCCAGGGGCACCGGGGAGCTGTTTTTT.

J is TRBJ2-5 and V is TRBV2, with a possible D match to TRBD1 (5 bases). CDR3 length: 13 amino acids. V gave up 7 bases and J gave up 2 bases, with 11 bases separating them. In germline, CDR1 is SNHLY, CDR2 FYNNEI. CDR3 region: CASKTDLQETQYF. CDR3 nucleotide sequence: TGTGCCAGCAAGACAGACCTTCAAGAGACCCAGTACTTC.

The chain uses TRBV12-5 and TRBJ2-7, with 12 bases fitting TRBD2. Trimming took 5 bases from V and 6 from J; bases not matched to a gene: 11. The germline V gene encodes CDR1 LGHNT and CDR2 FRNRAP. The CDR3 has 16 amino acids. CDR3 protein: CASGPRTSGDRSEQYF. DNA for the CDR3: TGTGCTAGTGGTCCCCGGACTAGCGGGGACCGGTCCGAGCAGTACTTC.

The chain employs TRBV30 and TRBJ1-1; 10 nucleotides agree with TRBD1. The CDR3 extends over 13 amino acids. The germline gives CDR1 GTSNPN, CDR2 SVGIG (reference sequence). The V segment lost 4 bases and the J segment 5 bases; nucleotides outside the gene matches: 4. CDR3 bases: TGTGCCTGGAAGGGACAGGGGAGAACTGAAGCTTTCTTT. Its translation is CAWKGQGRTEAFF.

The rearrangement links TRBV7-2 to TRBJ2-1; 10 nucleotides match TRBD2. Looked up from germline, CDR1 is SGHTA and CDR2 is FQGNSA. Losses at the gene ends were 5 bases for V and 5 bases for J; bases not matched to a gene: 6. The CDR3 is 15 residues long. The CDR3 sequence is CASSASGGGHNEQFF. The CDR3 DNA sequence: TGTGCCAGCAGCGCCAGCGGGGGGGGTCACAATGAGCAGTTCTTC.

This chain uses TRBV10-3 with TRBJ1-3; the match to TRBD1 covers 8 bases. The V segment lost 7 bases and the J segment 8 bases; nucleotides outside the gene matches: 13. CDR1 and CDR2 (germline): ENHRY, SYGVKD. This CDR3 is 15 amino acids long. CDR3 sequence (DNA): TGTGCCATCAATTCGGCCCAGGGGGCAGGAGACACCATATATTTT. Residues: CAINSAQGAGDTIYF.

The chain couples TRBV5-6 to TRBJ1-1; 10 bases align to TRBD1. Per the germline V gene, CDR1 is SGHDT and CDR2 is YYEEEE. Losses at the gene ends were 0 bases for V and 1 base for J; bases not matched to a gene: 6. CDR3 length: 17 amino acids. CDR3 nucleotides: TGTGCCAGCAGCTTGGCGACAGGGGGCTACACGAACACTGAAGCTTTCTTT. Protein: CASSLATGGYTNTEAFF.

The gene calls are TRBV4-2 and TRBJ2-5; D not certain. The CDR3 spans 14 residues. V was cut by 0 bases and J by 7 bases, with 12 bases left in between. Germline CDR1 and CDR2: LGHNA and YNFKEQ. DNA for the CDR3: TGTGCCAGCAGCCAAGATCGGCTGCTCGGGACCCAGTACTTC. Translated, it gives CASSQDRLLGTQYF.

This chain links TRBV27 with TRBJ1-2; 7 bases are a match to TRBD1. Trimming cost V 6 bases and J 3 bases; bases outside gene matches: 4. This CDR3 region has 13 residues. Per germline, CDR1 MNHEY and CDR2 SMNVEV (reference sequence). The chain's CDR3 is CASRTDRDYGYTF. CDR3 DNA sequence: TGTGCCAGCAGAACCGACAGGGACTATGGCTACACCTTC.